The entry below describes one T cell receptor (beta chain). The antigen is undetermined. The CDR3 consists of 13 residues. V was pared by 5 bases and J by 6 bases, with 12 bases between. The V gene's germline CDR1 is SGHVS and CDR2 FQNEAQ. The protocol was immunoSEQ multiplex PCR, while the TCRdb copy is restricted to in-frame clones and leaves out a portion. The sample has 15,000 to 20,000 clones; roughly four fifths are singletons. This record belongs to a study of STAT3 mutations in large granular lymphocyte leukemia. Study-level results: Clonal expansion was inferred from samples taken at other timepoints. Every T-LGLL patient had at least one immunodominant TCRbeta clonotype.

The TCR originated in a man aged 45 to 65 with T-cell large granular lymphocyte leukemia. Some clones in this sample may be carry-over from other donors' samples. The sample comprised peripheral blood mononuclear cells. The rearrangement uses TRBV7-8 and TRBJ2-3, with no clear D. The CDR3 here is CASSATVTDTQYF. CDR3 sequence (DNA): TGTGCCAGCAGCGCTACCGTGACGGATACGCAGTATTTT. The full variable domain, in which reference TRBV7-8 and TRBJ2-3 provide the parts outside the CDR3, is GAGVSQSPRYKVAKRGQDVALRCDPISGHVSLFWYQQALGQGPEFLTYFQNEAQLDKSGLPSDRFFAERPEGSVSTLKIQRTQQEDSAVYLCASSATVTDTQYFGPGTRLTVL.